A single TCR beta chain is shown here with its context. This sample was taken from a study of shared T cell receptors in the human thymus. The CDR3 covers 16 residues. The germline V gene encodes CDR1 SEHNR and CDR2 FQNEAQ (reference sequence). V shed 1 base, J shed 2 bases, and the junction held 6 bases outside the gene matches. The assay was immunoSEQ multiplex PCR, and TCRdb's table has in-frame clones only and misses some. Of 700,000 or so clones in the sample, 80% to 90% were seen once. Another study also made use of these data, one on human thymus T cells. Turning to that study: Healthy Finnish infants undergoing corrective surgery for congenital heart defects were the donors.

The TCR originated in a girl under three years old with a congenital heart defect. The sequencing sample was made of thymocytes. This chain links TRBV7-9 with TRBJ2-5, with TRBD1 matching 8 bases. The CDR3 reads CASSLVTRGPQETQYF. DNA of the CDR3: TGTGCCAGCAGCTTAGTTACCAGGGGGCCTCAAGAGACCCAGTACTTC.